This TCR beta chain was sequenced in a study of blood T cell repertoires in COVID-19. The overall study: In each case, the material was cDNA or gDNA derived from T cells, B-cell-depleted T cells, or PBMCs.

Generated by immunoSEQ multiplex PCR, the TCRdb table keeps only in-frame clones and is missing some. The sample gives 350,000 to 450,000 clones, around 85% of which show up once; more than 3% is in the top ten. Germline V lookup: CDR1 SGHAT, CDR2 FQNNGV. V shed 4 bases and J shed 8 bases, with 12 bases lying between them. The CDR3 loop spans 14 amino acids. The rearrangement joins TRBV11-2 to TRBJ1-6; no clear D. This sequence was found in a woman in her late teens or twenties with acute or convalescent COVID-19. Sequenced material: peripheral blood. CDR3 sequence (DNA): TGTGCCAGCAGCTCCACAGCATTCGATTCACCCCTCCACTTT. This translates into CASSSTAFDSPLHF.